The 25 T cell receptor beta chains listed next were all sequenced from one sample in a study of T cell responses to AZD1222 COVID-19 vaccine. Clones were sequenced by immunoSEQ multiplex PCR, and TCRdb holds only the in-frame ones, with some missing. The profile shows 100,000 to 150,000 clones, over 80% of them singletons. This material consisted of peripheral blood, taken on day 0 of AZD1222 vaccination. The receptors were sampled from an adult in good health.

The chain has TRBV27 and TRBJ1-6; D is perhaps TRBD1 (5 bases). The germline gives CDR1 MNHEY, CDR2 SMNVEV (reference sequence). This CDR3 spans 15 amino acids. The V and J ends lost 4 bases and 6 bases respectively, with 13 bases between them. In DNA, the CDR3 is TGTGCCAGCAGTTACGGGGGGTCTTTTAATTCACCCCTCCACTTT. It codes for CASSYGGSFNSPLHF.

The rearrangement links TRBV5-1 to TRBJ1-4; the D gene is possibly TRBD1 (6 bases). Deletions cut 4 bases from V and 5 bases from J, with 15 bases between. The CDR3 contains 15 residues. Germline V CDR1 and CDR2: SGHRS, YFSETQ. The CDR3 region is CASSIQGQGNEKLFF. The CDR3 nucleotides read TGCGCCAGCAGCATACAGGGTCAGGGGAATGAAAAACTGTTTTTT.

The CDR3 DNA sequence: TGTGCCAGCAGCCAAGTAGGGCGGGAGGGGGCCTACGAGCAGTACTTC. It yields the protein CASSQVGREGAYEQYF. The chain uses TRBV3-1 (or the pseudogene TRBV3-2) and TRBJ2-7, with 9 nucleotides matching TRBD2. V trimming: 1 base; J trimming: 2 bases; junction bases outside the gene matches: 6. CDR3 length equals 16 residues. In germline, CDR1 is LGHDT, CDR2 YNNKEL (reference sequence).

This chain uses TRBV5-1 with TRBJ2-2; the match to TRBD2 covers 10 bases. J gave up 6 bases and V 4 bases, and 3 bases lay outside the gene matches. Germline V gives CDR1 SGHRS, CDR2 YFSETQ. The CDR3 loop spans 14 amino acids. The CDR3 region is CASSPSGSAGELFF. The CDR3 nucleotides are TGCGCCAGCAGCCCTAGCGGGAGTGCCGGGGAGCTGTTTTTT.

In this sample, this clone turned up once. The CDR3 DNA reads as TGCGCCAGCAGCTTGGGAGGGGCTGCCTATGGCTACACCTTC. Translation gives CASSLGGAAYGYTF. J is TRBJ1-2 and V is TRBV5-1, with D maybe TRBD1 (5 bases). Deletions cut 0 bases from V and 4 bases from J, with 10 bases between. CDR1 and CDR2 (germline): SGHRS, YFSETQ. This CDR3 has 14 amino acids.

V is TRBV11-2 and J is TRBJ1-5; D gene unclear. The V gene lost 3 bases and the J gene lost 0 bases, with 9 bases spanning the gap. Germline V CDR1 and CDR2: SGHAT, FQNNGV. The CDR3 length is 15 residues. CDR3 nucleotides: TGTGCCAGCAGCTTGGACGGATATAGCAATCAGCCCCAGCATTTT. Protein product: CASSLDGYSNQPQHF. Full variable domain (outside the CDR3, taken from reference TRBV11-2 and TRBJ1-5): EAGVAQSPRYKIIEKRQSVAFWCNPISGHATLYWYQQILGQGPKLLIQFQNNGVVDDSQLPKDRFSAERLKGVDSTLKIQPAKLEDSAVYLCASSLDGYSNQPQHFGDGTRLSIL.

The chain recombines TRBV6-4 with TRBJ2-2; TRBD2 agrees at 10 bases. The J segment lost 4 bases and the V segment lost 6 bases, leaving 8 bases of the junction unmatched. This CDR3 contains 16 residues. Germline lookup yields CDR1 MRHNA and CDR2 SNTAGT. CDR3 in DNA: TGTGCCAGCAGCAATAAAAGCGGGAGGGCCACCGGGGAGCTGTTTTTT. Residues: CASSNKSGRATGELFF.

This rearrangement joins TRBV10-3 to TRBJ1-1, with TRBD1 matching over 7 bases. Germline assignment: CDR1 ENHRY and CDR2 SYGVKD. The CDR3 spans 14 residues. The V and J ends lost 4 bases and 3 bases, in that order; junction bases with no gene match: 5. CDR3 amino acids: CAISATDRDTEAFF. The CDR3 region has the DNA TGTGCCATCAGTGCAACTGACAGGGACACTGAAGCTTTCTTT.

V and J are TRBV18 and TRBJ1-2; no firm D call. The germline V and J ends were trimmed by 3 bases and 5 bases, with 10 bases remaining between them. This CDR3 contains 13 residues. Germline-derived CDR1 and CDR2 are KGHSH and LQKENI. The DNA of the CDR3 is TGTGCCAGCTCACCTGACGGCCCGTATGGCTACACCTTC. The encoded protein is CASSPDGPYGYTF.

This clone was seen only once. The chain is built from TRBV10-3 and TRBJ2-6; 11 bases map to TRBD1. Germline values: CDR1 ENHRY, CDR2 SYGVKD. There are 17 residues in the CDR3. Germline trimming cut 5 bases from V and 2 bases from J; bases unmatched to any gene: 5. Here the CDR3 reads CAISPGQGVPGANVLTF. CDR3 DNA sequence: TGTGCCATCAGTCCGGGACAGGGGGTCCCTGGGGCCAACGTCCTGACTTTC.

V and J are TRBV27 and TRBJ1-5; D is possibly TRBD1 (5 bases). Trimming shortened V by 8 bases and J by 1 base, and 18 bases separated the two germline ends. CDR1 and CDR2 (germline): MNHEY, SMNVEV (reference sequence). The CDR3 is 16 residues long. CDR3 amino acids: CASAFGTLESNQPQHF. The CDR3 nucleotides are TGTGCCAGCGCGTTCGGGACCTTGGAGAGCAATCAGCCCCAGCATTTT.

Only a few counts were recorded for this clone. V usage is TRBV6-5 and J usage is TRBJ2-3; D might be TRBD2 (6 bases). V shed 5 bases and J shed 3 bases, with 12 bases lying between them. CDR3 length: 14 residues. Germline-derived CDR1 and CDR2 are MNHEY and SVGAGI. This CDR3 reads CASSTLAPTDTQYF. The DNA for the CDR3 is TGTGCCAGCAGTACCCTAGCGCCGACAGATACGCAGTATTTT.

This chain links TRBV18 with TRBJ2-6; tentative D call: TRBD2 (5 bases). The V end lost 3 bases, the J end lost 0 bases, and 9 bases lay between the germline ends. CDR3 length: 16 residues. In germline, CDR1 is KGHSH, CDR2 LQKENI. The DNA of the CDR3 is TGTGCCAGCTCACCGCTTGAGGGCTCTGGGGCCAACGTCCTGACTTTC. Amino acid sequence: CASSPLEGSGANVLTF. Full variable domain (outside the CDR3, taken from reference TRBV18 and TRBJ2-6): NAGVMQNPRHLVRRRGQEARLRCSPMKGHSHVYWYRQLPEEGLKFMVYLQKENIIDESGMPKERFSAEFPKEGPSILRIQQVVRGDSAAYFCASSPLEGSGANVLTFGAGSRLTVL.

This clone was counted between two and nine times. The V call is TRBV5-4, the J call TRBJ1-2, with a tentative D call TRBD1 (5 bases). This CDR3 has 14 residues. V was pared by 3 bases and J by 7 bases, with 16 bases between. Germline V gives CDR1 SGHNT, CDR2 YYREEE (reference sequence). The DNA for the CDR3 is TGTGCCAGCAGCTCCCCTGGAAGGGGCGGTGGCTACACCTTC. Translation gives CASSSPGRGGGYTF.

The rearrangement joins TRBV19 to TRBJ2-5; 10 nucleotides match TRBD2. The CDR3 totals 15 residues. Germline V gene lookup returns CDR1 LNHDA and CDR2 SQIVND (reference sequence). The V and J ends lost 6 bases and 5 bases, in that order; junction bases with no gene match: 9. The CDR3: CASSLSGRVGETQYF. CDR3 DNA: TGTGCCAGTAGCCTAAGCGGGAGGGTGGGGGAGACCCAGTACTTC.

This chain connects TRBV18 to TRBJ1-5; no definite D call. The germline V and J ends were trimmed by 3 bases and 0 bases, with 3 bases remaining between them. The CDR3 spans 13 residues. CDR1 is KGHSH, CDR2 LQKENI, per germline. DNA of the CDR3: TGTGCCAGCTCACCTTATAGCAATCAGCCCCAGCATTTT. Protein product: CASSPYSNQPQHF.

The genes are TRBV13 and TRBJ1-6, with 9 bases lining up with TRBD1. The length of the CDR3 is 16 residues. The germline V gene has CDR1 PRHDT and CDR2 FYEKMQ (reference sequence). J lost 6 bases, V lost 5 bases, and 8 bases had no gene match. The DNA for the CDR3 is TGTGCCAGCAGCCATAGGACAGGGGTCGCTAATTCACCCCTCCACTTT. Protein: CASSHRTGVANSPLHF.

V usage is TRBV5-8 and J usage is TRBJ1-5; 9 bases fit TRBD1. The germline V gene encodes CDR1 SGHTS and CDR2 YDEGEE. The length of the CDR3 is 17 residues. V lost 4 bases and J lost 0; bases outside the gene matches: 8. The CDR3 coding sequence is TGTGCCAGCAGCAAACAGGGGGCAGGCCCTAGCAATCAGCCCCAGCATTTT. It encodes CASSKQGAGPSNQPQHF.

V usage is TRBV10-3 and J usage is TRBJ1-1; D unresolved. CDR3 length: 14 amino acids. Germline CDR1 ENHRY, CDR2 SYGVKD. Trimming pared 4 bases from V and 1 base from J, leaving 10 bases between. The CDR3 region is CAISVGGGNTEAFF. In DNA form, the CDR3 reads TGTGCCATCAGTGTTGGTGGCGGGAACACTGAAGCTTTCTTT.

The CDR3 sequence is CATSRTGDYEQYF. The CDR3 DNA follows: TGTGCCACCAGCCGGACAGGGGACTACGAGCAGTACTTC. The rearrangement links TRBV24-1 to TRBJ2-7; 9 bases fit TRBD1. CDR3 length equals 13 residues. The germline V gene encodes CDR1 KGHDR and CDR2 SFDVKD. The ends lost 7 bases at V and 3 bases at J; junction bases unmatched: 3.

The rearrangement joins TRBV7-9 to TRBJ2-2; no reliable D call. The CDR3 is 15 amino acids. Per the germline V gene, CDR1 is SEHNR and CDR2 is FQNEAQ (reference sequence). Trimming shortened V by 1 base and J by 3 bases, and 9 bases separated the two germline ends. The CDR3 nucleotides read TGTGCCAGCAGCTTAGTAGCCTCCTACACCGGGGAGCTGTTTTTT. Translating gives CASSLVASYTGELFF.

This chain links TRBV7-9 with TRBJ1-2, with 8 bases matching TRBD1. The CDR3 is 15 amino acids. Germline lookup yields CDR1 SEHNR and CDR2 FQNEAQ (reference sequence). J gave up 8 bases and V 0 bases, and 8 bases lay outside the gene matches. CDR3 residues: CASSLAPPGGKGYTF. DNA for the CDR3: TGTGCCAGCAGCTTAGCCCCCCCAGGGGGCAAGGGCTACACCTTC.

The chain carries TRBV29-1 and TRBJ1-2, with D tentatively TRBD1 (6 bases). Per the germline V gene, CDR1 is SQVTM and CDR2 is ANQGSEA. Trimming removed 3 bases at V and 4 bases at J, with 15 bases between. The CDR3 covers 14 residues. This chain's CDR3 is CSVELAGVVYGYTF. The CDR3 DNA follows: TGCAGCGTTGAGCTTGCAGGGGTGGTCTATGGCTACACCTTC.

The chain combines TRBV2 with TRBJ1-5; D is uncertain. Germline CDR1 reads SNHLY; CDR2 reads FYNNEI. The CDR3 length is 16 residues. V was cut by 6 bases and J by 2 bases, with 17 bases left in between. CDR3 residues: CASSLGEIGRNQPQHF. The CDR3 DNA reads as TGTGCCAGCAGCCTCGGGGAGATAGGGCGCAATCAGCCCCAGCATTTT.

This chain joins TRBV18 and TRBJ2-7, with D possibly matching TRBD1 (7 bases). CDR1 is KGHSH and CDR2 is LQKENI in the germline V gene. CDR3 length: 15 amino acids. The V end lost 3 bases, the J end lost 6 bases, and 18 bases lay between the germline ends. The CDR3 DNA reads TGTGCCAGCTCACCTCGACAGGGTGCGGAGGGCGAGCAGTACTTC. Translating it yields CASSPRQGAEGEQYF.